The text below deals with one T cell receptor (beta chain). The antigen remains undetermined. Germline CDR1 and CDR2: PRHDT and FYEKMQ (reference sequence). The V gene lost 0 bases and the J gene lost 1 base, with 11 bases spanning the gap. This CDR3 has 16 residues. This entry belongs to a study of metastatic and nonmetastatic thyroid tumors. General observations from the study: According to reports, the diversity of TCR beta was significantly higher in malignant thyroid tumors than in benign nodules, and this held in both blood and tumor samples.

Authors' methods: Clinicopathological groups differed in CDR3, with these differences serving to build a distant-metastasis classifier for papillary thyroid cancer. With MiXCR, TCRdb called clones anew from the PCR reads. V and J calls and clone size were set by TCRdb, not the authors. The profile shows 12,000 or so clones, 31% of them singletons. Among the patients, none had received any treatment before thyroid surgery. Specimen: tumor tissue. The receptor's source is a female donor with papillary thyroid cancer or a benign thyroid nodule (not recorded which). Some clones in this sample may be carry-over from other donors' samples. The chain combines TRBV13 with TRBJ2-3; either TRBD1 or TRBD2 may fit D (5 bases each). The CDR3 nucleotides are TGTGCCAGCAGCTTAGGGCTTGGGGGACGCACAGATACGCAGTATTTT. Protein: CASSLGLGGRTDTQYF.